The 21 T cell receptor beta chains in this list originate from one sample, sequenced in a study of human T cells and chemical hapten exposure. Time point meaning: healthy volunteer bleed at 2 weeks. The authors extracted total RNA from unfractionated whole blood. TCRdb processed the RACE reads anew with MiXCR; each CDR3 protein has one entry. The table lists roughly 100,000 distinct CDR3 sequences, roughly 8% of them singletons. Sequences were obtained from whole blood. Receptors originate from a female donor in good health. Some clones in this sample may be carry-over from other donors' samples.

The CDR3 here is CASSQSLGAGENSPLHF. CDR3 nucleotides: TGTGCCAGCAGCCAATCTCTAGGGGCAGGGGAAAATTCACCCCTCCACTTT. V usage is TRBV4-2 and J usage is TRBJ1-6, with a weak D call TRBD1 (6 bases). The CDR3 spans 17 residues. Trimming shortened V by 2 bases and J by 7 bases, and 18 bases separated the two germline ends. CDR1 and CDR2 from the germline V gene are LGHNA and YNFKEQ.

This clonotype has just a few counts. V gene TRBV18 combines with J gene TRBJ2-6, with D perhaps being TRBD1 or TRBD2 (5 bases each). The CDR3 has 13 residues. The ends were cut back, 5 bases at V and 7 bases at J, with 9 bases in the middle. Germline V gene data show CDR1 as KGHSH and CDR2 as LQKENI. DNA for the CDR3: TGTGCCAGCTCAACCGGGACCGCCAACGTCCTGACTTTC. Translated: CASSTGTANVLTF.

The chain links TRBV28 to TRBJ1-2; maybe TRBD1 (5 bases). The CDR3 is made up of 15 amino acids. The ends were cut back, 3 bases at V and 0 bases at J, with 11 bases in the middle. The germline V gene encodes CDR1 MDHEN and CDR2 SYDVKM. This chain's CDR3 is CASSFMGLPNYGYTF. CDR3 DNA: TGTGCCAGCAGTTTCATGGGGCTTCCTAACTATGGCTACACCTTC.

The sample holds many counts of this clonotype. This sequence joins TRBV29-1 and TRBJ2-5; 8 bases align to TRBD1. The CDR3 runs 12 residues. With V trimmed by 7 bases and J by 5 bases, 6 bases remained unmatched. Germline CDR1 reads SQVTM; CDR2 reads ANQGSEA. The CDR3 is CSGSRGRETQYF. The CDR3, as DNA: TGCAGCGGAAGCAGGGGGCGGGAGACCCAGTACTTC.

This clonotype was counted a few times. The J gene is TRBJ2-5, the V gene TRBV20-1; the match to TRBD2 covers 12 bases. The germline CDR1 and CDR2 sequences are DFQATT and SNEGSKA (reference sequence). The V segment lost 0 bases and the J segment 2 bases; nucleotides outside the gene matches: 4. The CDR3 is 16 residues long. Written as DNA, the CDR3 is TGCAGTGCTAGAGATCCCCTAGCGGGAGGGCAAGAGACCCAGTACTTC. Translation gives CSARDPLAGGQETQYF.

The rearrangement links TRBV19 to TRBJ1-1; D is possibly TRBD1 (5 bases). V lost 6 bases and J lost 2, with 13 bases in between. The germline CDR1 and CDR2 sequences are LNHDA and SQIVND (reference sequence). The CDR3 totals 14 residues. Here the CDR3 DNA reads TGTGCCAGTAGCACCGGGACCTTAAACACTGAAGCTTTCTTT. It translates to CASSTGTLNTEAFF.

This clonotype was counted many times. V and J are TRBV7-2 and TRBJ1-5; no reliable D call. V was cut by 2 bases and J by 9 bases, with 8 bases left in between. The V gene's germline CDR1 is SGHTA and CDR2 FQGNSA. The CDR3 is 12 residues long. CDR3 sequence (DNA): TGTGCCAGCAGCTTACGGGGATCGCCCCAGCATTTT. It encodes CASSLRGSPQHF.

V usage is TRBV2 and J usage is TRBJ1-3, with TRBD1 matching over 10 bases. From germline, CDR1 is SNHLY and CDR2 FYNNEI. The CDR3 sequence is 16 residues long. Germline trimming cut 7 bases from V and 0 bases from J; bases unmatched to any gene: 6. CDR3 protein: CASMGQGTDSGNTIYF. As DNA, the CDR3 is TGTGCCAGCATGGGACAGGGGACTGACTCTGGAAACACCATATATTTT. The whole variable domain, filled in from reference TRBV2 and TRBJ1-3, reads EPEVTQTPSHQVTQMGQEVILRCVPISNHLYFYWYRQILGQKVEFLVSFYNNEISEKSEIFDDQFSVERPDGSNFTLKIRSTKLEDSAMYFCASMGQGTDSGNTIYFGEGSWLTVV.

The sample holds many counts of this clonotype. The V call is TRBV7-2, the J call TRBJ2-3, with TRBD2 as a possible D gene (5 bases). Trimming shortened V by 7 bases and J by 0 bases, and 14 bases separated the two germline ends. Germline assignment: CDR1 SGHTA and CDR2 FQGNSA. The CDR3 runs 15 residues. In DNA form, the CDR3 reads TGTGCCAGCACCCAACGGGCTAGCAGCACAGATACGCAGTATTTT. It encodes CASTQRASSTDTQYF.

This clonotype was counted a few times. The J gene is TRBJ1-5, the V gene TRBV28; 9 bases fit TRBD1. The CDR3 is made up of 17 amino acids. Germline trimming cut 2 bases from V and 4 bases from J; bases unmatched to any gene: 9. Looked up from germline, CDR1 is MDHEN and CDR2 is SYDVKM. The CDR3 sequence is CASSLTQGATSNQPQHF. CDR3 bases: TGTGCCAGCAGTTTAACACAGGGGGCTACTTCAAATCAGCCCCAGCATTTT.

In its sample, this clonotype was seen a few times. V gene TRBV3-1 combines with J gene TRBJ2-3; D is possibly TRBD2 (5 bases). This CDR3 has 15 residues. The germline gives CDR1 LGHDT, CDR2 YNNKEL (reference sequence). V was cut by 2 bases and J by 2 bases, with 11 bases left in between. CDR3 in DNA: TGTGCCAGCAGCCAATTTAGCGTGGCCACAGATACGCAGTATTTT. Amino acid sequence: CASSQFSVATDTQYF.

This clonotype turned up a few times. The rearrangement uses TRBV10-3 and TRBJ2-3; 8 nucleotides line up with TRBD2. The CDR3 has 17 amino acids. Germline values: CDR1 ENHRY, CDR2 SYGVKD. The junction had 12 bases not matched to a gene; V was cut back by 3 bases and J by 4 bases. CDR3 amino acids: CAISERGTSGGPDTQYF. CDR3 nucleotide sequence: TGTGCCATCAGTGAAAGGGGCACTAGCGGAGGGCCAGATACGCAGTATTTT.

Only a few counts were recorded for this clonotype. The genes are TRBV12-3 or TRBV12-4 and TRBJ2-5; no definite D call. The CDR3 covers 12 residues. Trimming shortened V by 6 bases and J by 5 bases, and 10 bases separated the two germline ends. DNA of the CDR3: TGTGCCAGCAGCCGGATAGGTGAGACCCAGTACTTC. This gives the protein CASSRIGETQYF.

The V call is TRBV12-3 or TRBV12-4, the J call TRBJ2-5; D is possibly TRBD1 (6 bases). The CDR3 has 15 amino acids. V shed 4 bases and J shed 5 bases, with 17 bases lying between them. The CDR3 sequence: CASSSRQDPVETQYF. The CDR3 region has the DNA TGTGCCAGCAGTTCTAGACAGGATCCCGTGGAGACCCAGTACTTC.

For the CDR3, the DNA is TGCGCCAGCAGCCAAGCTGGCGGAACAGATACGCAGTATTTT. It encodes CASSQAGGTDTQYF. The chain uses TRBV4-3 and TRBJ2-3; no clear D gene. The CDR3 spans 14 residues. V lost 1 base to trimming and J lost 3 bases, with 8 bases between them. Germline V gene lookup returns CDR1 LGHNA and CDR2 YSLEER.

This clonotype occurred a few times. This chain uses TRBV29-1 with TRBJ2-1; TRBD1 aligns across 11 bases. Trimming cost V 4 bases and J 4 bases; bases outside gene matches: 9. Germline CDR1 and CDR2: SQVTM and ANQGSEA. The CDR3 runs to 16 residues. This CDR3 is CSVVALGTGGYNEQFF. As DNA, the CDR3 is TGCAGCGTTGTCGCCCTGGGGACAGGGGGGTACAATGAGCAGTTCTTC.

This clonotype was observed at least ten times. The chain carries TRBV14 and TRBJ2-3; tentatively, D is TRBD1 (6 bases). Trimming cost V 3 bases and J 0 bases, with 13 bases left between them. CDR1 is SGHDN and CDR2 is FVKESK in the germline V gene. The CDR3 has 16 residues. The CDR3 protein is CASSHGQQPSTDTQYF. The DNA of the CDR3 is TGTGCCAGCAGCCACGGACAGCAGCCTAGCACAGATACGCAGTATTTT.

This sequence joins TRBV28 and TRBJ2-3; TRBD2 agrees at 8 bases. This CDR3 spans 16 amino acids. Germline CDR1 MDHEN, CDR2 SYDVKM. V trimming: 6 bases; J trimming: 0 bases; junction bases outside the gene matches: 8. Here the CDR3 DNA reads TGTGCCAGCAGATCCGGGGGGGAAACTAGCACAGATACGCAGTATTTT. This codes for CASRSGGETSTDTQYF.

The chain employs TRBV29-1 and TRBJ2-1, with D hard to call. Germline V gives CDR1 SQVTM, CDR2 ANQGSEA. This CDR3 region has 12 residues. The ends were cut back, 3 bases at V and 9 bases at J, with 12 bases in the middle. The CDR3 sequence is CSVEFLRAEQFF. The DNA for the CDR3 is TGCAGCGTTGAGTTCCTCCGTGCTGAGCAGTTCTTC.

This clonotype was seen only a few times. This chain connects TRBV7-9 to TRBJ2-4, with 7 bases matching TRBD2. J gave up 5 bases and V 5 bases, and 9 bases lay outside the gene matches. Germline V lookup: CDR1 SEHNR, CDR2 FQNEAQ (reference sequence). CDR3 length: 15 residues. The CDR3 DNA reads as TGTGCCAGCAGCCGTAGCGGGTATCGCGAAAACATTCAGTACTTC. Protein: CASSRSGYRENIQYF. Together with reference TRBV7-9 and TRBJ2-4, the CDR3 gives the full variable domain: DTGVSQNPRHKITKRGQNVTFRCDPISEHNRLYWYRQTLGQGPEFLTYFQNEAQLEKSRLLSDRFSAERPKGSFSTLEIQRTEQGDSAMYLCASSRSGYRENIQYFGAGTRLSVL.

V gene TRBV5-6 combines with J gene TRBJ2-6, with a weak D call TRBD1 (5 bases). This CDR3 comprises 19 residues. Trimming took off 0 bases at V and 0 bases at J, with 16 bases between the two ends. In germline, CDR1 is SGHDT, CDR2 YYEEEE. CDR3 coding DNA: TGTGCCAGCAGCTTGGACAGGATAATGACCCCCTCTGGGGCCAACGTCCTGACTTTC. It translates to CASSLDRIMTPSGANVLTF.